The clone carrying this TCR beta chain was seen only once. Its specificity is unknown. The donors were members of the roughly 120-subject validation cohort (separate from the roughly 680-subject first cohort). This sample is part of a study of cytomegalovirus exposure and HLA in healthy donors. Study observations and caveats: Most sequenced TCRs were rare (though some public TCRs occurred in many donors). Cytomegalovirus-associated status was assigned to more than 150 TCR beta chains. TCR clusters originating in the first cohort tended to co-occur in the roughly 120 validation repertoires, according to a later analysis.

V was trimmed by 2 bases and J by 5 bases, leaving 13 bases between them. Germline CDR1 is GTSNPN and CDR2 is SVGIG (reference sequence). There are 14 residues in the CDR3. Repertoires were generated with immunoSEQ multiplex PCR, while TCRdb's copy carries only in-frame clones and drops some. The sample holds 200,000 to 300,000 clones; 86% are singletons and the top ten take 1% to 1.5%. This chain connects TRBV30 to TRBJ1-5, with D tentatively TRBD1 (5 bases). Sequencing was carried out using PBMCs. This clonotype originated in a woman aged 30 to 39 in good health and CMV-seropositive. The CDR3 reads CAWSIDGAHQPQHF. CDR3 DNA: TGTGCCTGGAGTATTGATGGGGCCCATCAGCCCCAGCATTTT.